The clone carrying this T cell receptor (beta chain) was observed a few times. Its antigen is as yet unknown. This record belongs to a study of T cells after yellow fever vaccination. General observations from the study: Among all clonotypes, a small share was observed in both CD4 and CD8 compartments.

In germline, CDR1 is SGHRS, CDR2 YFSETQ. The CDR3 covers 15 residues. V was pared by 4 bases and J by 1 base, with 13 bases between. TCRdb reprocessed the 5' RACE reads with MiXCR, giving one entry per CDR3 protein. The sample shows hundreds of thousands of distinct CDR3 sequences, 18% of them seen only once. This sequence originates from a man aged 18 to 29 who received the YFV17D yellow fever vaccine. The chain has TRBV5-1 and TRBJ2-3, with a tentative D call TRBD1 (5 bases). Sequences were derived from PBMCs, sampled before the yellow fever booster vaccination. The CDR3 DNA reads as TGCGCCAGCAGCGTGGCAGGGCTTGGCACAGATACGCAGTATTTT. It encodes CASSVAGLGTDTQYF. Full variable domain (rest looked up from reference TRBV5-1 and TRBJ2-3): KAGVTQTPRYLIKTRGQQVTLSCSPISGHRSVSWYQQTPGQGLQFLFEYFSETQRNKGNFPGRFSGRQFSNSRSEMNVSTLELGDSALYLCASSVAGLGTDTQYFGPGTRLTVL.